These T cell receptor beta chains were read from a single sample in a study of CD8 T cells in ankylosing spondylitis. TCRdb analysed the 5' RACE reads with MiXCR anew, one entry per CDR3 protein. Among 200,000 to 300,000 distinct CDR3 sequences listed, roughly a tenth were seen once. The source material was blood, either unsorted or a sorted T cell fraction (not recorded which). Receptor source: a male donor with ankylosing spondylitis or in good health (not recorded which). CDR3s leave out the opening cysteine and the closing phenylalanine or tryptophan.

v_call cdr3_aa
TRBV25-1 ASTGKGGTGELF
TRBV12-3/TRBV12-4 ASSLTVFYGYT
TRBV6-5 ASSYTLNTGELF
TRBV29-1 SVGVGGSIAGANVLT
TRBV20-1 SASPAGGGPGEQY
TRBV7-9 ASGGTVRSQPQH
TRBV6-1 ASRPLRDSTDTQY
TRBV20-1 SARGESEAF
TRBV9 ASSPRGSGASYEQY
TRBV10-2 ASSGAGRTEAF
TRBV10-1 ASSPQPMNEQF
TRBV20-1 SARDLREGAAAQY
TRBV20-1 SAVRDLAYEQY
TRBV5-1 ASRVGRTEAF
TRBV28 ASSSPPGGEQY
TRBV20-1 SARVLADTQY
TRBV7-9 ASTNGQGLGYT
TRBV5-1 ASSSYAGTSSNEQF
TRBV20-1 SASLPPTDTQY
TRBV27 ASSFGEGQF
TRBV20-1 SAGTSGATMGTDTQY
TRBV5-1 ASRGGASNTGELF
TRBV3-1 ASSQNRERGTRRETQY
TRBV3-1 ASSPRTVGTEAF
TRBV7-8 ASSLYIPRTSGSAGEQF
TRBV7-9 ASSFGDDYGYT
TRBV6-5 ASSYKAVSYEQY
TRBV5-6 ASSFSRTGAYEQY
TRBV7-3 ASSWDRGSTDTQY
TRBV11-3 ASSQGGQASQETQY
TRBV7-2 ASSLRRLTKETQY
TRBV5-6 ASKTGYQPQH
TRBV12-5 ASGLASLGSTDTQY
TRBV5-1 ASSGGLAGVSETQY
TRBV27 ASRGMVHEQF
TRBV28 ASSLMTGRGTQY
TRBV5-6 ASSLDENTEAF
TRBV2 ASTDTQY
TRBV29-1 SVVTPTDQETQY
TRBV27 ASSLQGASEAF